Presented here are 15 T cell receptor beta chains from one specimen sequenced in a study of blood T cell repertoires in COVID-19. Sequencing was performed with immunoSEQ multiplex PCR; in TCRdb, only in-frame clones are kept and a portion is missing. The sample lists 200,000 to 300,000 clones; roughly 86% were seen once. Sequenced input: peripheral blood. The receptor source for this set is a woman aged 45-59 years with acute or convalescent COVID-19.

This chain links TRBV6-5 with TRBJ1-2; 10 bases match TRBD1. The length of the CDR3 is 14 residues. The germline V gene has CDR1 MNHEY and CDR2 SVGAGI. J was trimmed by 8 bases and V by 0 bases; bases with no gene match: 3. CDR3 nucleotide sequence: TGTGCCAGCAGTTACTCGGGACAGGGGAACGGCTACACCTTC. The encoded protein is CASSYSGQGNGYTF.

V usage is TRBV6-5 and J usage is TRBJ1-1, with D uncertain. CDR1 is MNHEY, CDR2 SVGAGI, per germline. This CDR3 spans 14 amino acids. The V gene lost 7 bases and the J gene lost 4 bases, with 16 bases spanning the gap. The CDR3 sequence: CASNRDRVVTEAFF. Here the CDR3 DNA reads TGTGCCAGCAACCGAGACCGGGTGGTCACTGAAGCTTTCTTT.

This clone turned up a few times. The rearrangement links TRBV15 to TRBJ2-7; 7 positions match TRBD1. The CDR3 consists of 16 residues. V was clipped by 0 bases and J by 2 bases; unmatched bases: 7. CDR1 and CDR2 from the germline V gene are LNHNV and YYDKDF (reference sequence). CDR3 region: CATSRDMGQRTYEQYF. The CDR3 coding sequence is TGTGCCACCAGCAGAGATATGGGACAGAGGACCTACGAGCAGTACTTC.

The chain recombines TRBV6-6 with TRBJ2-1; tentatively, D is TRBD1 (5 bases). The CDR3 sequence is 14 residues long. V shed 1 base and J shed 9 bases, with 13 bases lying between them. CDR1 and CDR2 from the germline V gene are MNHNY and SVGAGI (reference sequence). The CDR3 here is CASSYFPAGAEQFF. Here the CDR3 DNA reads TGTGCCAGCAGTTACTTTCCAGCTGGGGCTGAGCAGTTCTTC.

In this sample, this clone turned up once. This chain uses TRBV5-1 with TRBJ2-2, with 11 bases aligning to TRBD2. Germline values: CDR1 SGHRS, CDR2 YFSETQ. The ends lost 3 bases at V and 5 bases at J; junction bases unmatched: 3. This CDR3 has 15 residues. Here the CDR3 reads CASSSTSGTTGELFF. The DNA for the CDR3 is TGCGCCAGCAGCTCGACTAGCGGGACTACCGGGGAGCTGTTTTTT.

The V gene is TRBV28, the J gene TRBJ1-5; no clear D gene. The V gene lost 6 bases and the J gene lost 2 bases, with 14 bases spanning the gap. CDR1 is MDHEN, CDR2 SYDVKM, per germline. The CDR3 is made up of 15 amino acids. Here the CDR3 DNA reads TGTGCCAGCAGCCAGCGTGAGGGAGGCAATCAGCCCCAGCATTTT. This sequence encodes CASSQREGGNQPQHF.

The chain combines TRBV7-2 with TRBJ2-5, with D perhaps TRBD1 (6 bases). CDR1 is SGHTA, CDR2 FQGNSA, per germline. Trimming left V 5 bases short and J 5 bases short, with 12 bases between. The CDR3 covers 13 residues. The CDR3 here is CASSISTGETQYF. CDR3 DNA: TGTGCCAGCAGCATCTCTACAGGGGAGACCCAGTACTTC.

The V call is TRBV5-1, the J call TRBJ1-6; TRBD1 agrees at 7 bases. The ends lost 0 bases at V and 9 bases at J; junction bases unmatched: 12. This CDR3 comprises 17 residues. Germline CDR1 SGHRS, CDR2 YFSETQ. Here the CDR3 reads CASSLALQGTYGSPLHF. Written as DNA, the CDR3 is TGCGCCAGCAGCTTGGCCCTACAGGGGACCTATGGTTCACCCCTCCACTTT.

The chain joins TRBV28 to TRBJ2-1; D gene unclear. Trimming cost V 2 bases and J 6 bases, with 5 bases left between them. CDR1 is MDHEN and CDR2 is SYDVKM in the germline V gene. The CDR3 is made up of 12 amino acids. The CDR3: CASSLQLNEQFF. The CDR3 bases are TGTGCCAGCAGTTTACAACTCAATGAGCAGTTCTTC.

V is TRBV30 and J is TRBJ2-7; no clear D gene. V gave up 2 bases and J gave up 6 bases, with 14 bases separating them. The germline CDR1 and CDR2 sequences are GTSNPN and SVGIG (reference sequence). CDR3 length equals 13 residues. CDR3 sequence (DNA): TGTGCCTGGAGTCTCCGATCTATGAGCGAGCAGTACTTC. Protein sequence: CAWSLRSMSEQYF.

J is TRBJ2-7 and V is TRBV3-1 (or the pseudogene TRBV3-2), with a weak D call TRBD2 (6 bases). This CDR3 contains 13 residues. V was clipped by 0 bases and J by 3 bases, with 6 bases between them. CDR1 and CDR2 from the germline V gene are LGHDT and YNNKEL (reference sequence). CDR3 residues: CASSQEGGYEQYF. The CDR3 DNA follows: TGTGCCAGCAGCCAAGAGGGGGGCTACGAGCAGTACTTC.

The chain joins TRBV2 to TRBJ2-7; D gene ambiguous. The CDR3 loop spans 12 amino acids. V lost 5 bases to trimming and J lost 6 bases, with 11 bases between them. The germline V gene encodes CDR1 SNHLY and CDR2 FYNNEI. This CDR3 reads CASSRMWLEQYF. The CDR3, as DNA: TGTGCCAGCAGTCGTATGTGGCTCGAGCAGTACTTC. Supplemented by reference TRBV2 and TRBJ2-7, the full variable domain reads EPEVTQTPSHQVTQMGQEVILRCVPISNHLYFYWYRQILGQKVEFLVSFYNNEISEKSEIFDDQFSVERPDGSNFTLKIRSTKLEDSAMYFCASSRMWLEQYFGPGTRLTVT.

The chain uses TRBV6-1 and TRBJ1-1, with 8 bases fitting TRBD1. CDR3 size: 18 residues. The V gene's germline CDR1 is MNHNS and CDR2 SASEGT. With V trimmed by 1 base and J by 3 bases, 13 bases remained unmatched. The CDR3 DNA reads TGTGCCAGCAGTGAAGGGCGGACAGGGCACCGTCTGGACACTGAAGCTTTCTTT. Translated: CASSEGRTGHRLDTEAFF.

This clone was seen a single time. The chain uses TRBV4-2 and TRBJ2-7, with D tentatively TRBD1 (7 bases). The V and J ends lost 2 bases and 0 bases respectively, with 14 bases between them. CDR1 is LGHNA, CDR2 YNFKEQ, per germline. The CDR3 is 16 residues long. The CDR3 DNA sequence: TGTGCCAGCAGCCAACCTGACAGGGACTTCTCCTACGAGCAGTACTTC. Its protein product is CASSQPDRDFSYEQYF.

The chain couples TRBV7-6 to TRBJ1-5; maybe TRBD1 (5 bases). Germline V gives CDR1 SGHVS, CDR2 FNYEAQ. This CDR3 is built from 14 residues. With 6 bases removed from V and 2 bases from J, the gap between germline ends came to 11 bases. The DNA of the CDR3 is TGTGCCAGCAGTCGGGGGGGAGGCAATCAGCCCCAGCATTTT. It yields the protein CASSRGGGNQPQHF.